This T cell receptor beta chain came from a study of response to subunit inactivated influenza vaccine. Study results and caveats: Every seasonal influenza vaccination brings in few new T cells, the authors suggested.

CDR3 length equals 17 residues. The V and J ends lost 5 bases and 5 bases respectively, with 22 bases between them. CDR1 and CDR2 (germline): MNHEY, SVGEGT. From the RT-PCR reads, TCRdb called clonotypes with MiXCR, one entry per CDR3 protein. The sample has hundreds of thousands of distinct CDR3 sequences, roughly 9.8% seen once. In the case of this clonotype: Its antigen is undetermined.

Sequencing was performed on PBMCs from blood, taken roughly 48 days after vaccination. This receptor was taken from a man aged 45-60 years who received an inactivated influenza vaccine. The chain uses TRBV6-2 or TRBV6-3 and TRBJ2-1; D perhaps matches TRBD2 (6 bases). The CDR3 sequence: CASSAIKTRISDNEQFF. CDR3 DNA: TGTGCCAGCAGTGCTATCAAGACTAGGATATCTGACAATGAGCAGTTCTTC.